This T cell receptor beta chain emerged from a study of T cells in localized non-small cell lung cancer (dated by TCRdb to 2018 to 2020). Regarding the study in general: Comparing tumors with uninvolved tumor-adjacent lungs, the study looked at the T cell repertoires of 236 patients with early-stage NSCLC. The cohort was made up of around 220 treatment-naive NSCLC patients whose localized lung tumors had been resected. A mean age of roughly 66 years was recorded for the NSCLC patients, of whom under 150 were male and 100 to 110 were female.

The immunoSEQ Assay was used to sequence TCR beta CDR3 regions from DNA. Per the authors' processing: To compute T cell density, TCR beta template counts were normalized to usable DNA, which was estimated by amplifying housekeeping genes. Richness was estimated with the preseqR package, extrapolating to 400,000 templates for PBMC samples and 120,000 templates for tissue samples. Clonality was defined by subtracting Pielou's evenness from one. To identify tissue-enriched TCRs, differential abundance testing was run on productive amino-acid clonotypes with a minimum total count of 5 and an alpha of 0.1. The Jaccard Index and the Morisita Overlap Index were used to measure repertoire overlap between compartments. GLIPH grouped TCR beta CDR3s together with public tetramer-defined viral CDR3s, and a viral motif had to include at least three viral sequences and show V-gene enrichment. The table was pulled from immuneACCESS by TCRdb, which kept in-frame rearrangements only. Such tables lose some clones; where checked, under half of the loss comes from unresolved V genes, and the rest has no known cause. The V and J calls and clone size were taken over from that table, and D and trimming were inferred from the DNA. The sample includes over 30,000 clones, with 88% observed a single time. Clones ranked in the top ten supply roughly 2.5% of the sample.

At diagnosis, peripheral blood, uninvolved tumor-adjacent lung and tumor were collected and were preserved as a mix of fresh-frozen and FFPE material. For TCR repertoire profiling, blood samples were analyzed in the form of peripheral blood mononuclear cells. The CDR3 measures 11 amino acids from cysteine to phenylalanine. The retained sequence is limited to the CDR3, 33 bases, with the frame set at the first base. For CDR1 and CDR2, the germline V gene (reference sequence) lists DFQATT and SNEGSKA. Trimming removed 5 bases from V and 4 bases from J, leaving 9 bases between the germline ends. Overall results and qualifications from the work: Because of the exploratory design, TCR variables were selected using unadjusted p-values without false-discovery rate correction. A median of about 55 of the top 100 tumor clones were detected in paired uninvolved adjacent lung, and some 30 of these tumor clones were also found among the top 100 clones of the paired uninvolved adjacent lung. Because multi-region sequencing of the tumors was not done, intratumor heterogeneity could not be ruled out. Longer overall survival was associated with higher T cell density in blood, whereas shorter survival was associated with higher clonality in adjacent lung. Uninvolved tumor-adjacent lung showed the highest T cell clonality, higher than tumor, which suggests more focused antigenic responses in the adjacent lung.

About this clone: Its cognate antigen has yet to be identified. Per-base quality was not reported, and no clone a single base away is much larger than it.

Source: peripheral blood, taken before any cancer treatment. The chain is assembled from TRBV20-1 and TRBJ2-7, with the D gene uncertain. This TCR was sampled from a woman aged 35 to 75 with stage I lung adenocarcinoma. The nucleotide sequence reads TGCAGTGCTGATAGTAGATACGAGCAGTACTTC. Its amino acids are CSADSRYEQYF.